Following are 16 T cell receptor beta chains from one sample sequenced in a study of blood T cell repertoires in COVID-19. The assay was immunoSEQ multiplex PCR, and TCRdb's table has in-frame clones only and misses some. The data hold roughly 12,000 clones, with 73% observed a single time. Specimen: peripheral blood. Receptors were obtained from a human donor in a cohort sampled during active COVID-19.

The chain joins TRBV5-5 to TRBJ2-7; 9 nucleotides align to TRBD1. This CDR3 is built from 14 residues. V lost 4 bases, J lost 2 bases, and 4 bases stayed unmatched. Germline CDR1 and CDR2: SGHKS and YYEKEE (reference sequence). The CDR3 is CASSVGQGTYEQYF. The CDR3 DNA sequence: TGTGCCAGCAGCGTGGGACAGGGCACCTACGAGCAGTACTTC.

The rearrangement uses TRBV7-3 and TRBJ2-5, with D maybe TRBD1 (6 bases). The V gene's germline CDR1 is SGHTA and CDR2 FQGTGA. There are 13 residues in the CDR3. Trimming pared 4 bases from V and 5 bases from J, leaving 11 bases between. The CDR3, as DNA: TGTGCCAGCAGCTCTGGTCAGGGGGAGACCCAGTACTTC. Translating gives CASSSGQGETQYF.

The rearrangement uses TRBV7-2 and TRBJ2-7, with 9 positions matching TRBD1. Germline lookup yields CDR1 SGHTA and CDR2 FQGNSA. There are 15 residues in the CDR3. The junction had 5 bases not matched to a gene; V was cut back by 2 bases and J by 3 bases. CDR3 in DNA: TGTGCCAGCAGCTTAAGGACAGGGGCGGGCTACGAGCAGTACTTC. Its protein is CASSLRTGAGYEQYF.

This sequence joins TRBV6-6 and TRBJ1-3, with D possibly TRBD1 on 6 matching bases. With 4 bases removed from V and 3 bases from J, the gap between germline ends came to 13 bases. Germline V gene lookup returns CDR1 MNHNY and CDR2 SVGAGI (reference sequence). The CDR3 is 15 residues long. CDR3 in amino acids: CASSSGEGGGNTIYF. The CDR3 DNA is TGTGCCAGCAGTTCAGGGGAGGGAGGTGGAAACACCATATATTTT.

The V gene is TRBV12-3 or TRBV12-4, the J gene TRBJ2-7; D ambiguous. The V end lost 5 bases, the J end lost 5 bases, and 10 bases lay between the germline ends. The CDR3 totals 12 residues. The CDR3 sequence is CASSPYRDEQYF. CDR3 coding DNA: TGTGCCAGCAGTCCCTACAGAGACGAGCAGTACTTC.

The chain employs TRBV6-5 and TRBJ2-7; TRBD2 matches at 8 bases. The CDR3 contains 16 residues. V lost 4 bases to trimming and J lost 2 bases; unmatched junction nucleotides: 10. Germline V gene lookup returns CDR1 MNHEY and CDR2 SVGAGI. The CDR3 DNA sequence: TGTGCCAGCAGTTTCCACTCGGGGGGGAGCACCTACGAGCAGTACTTC. It yields the protein CASSFHSGGSTYEQYF.

The rearrangement joins TRBV18 to TRBJ1-1; D is unclear. This CDR3 contains 15 residues. Germline CDR1 is KGHSH and CDR2 is LQKENI. Trimming cost V 1 base and J 0 bases, with 9 bases left between them. This chain's CDR3 is CASSPLALLNTEAFF. The CDR3 coding sequence is TGTGCCAGCTCACCACTAGCCCTTTTGAACACTGAAGCTTTCTTT.

The rearrangement uses TRBV28 and TRBJ2-3; 10 bases agree with TRBD2. CDR1 is MDHEN and CDR2 is SYDVKM in the germline V gene. This CDR3 spans 17 amino acids. Unmatched junction bases numbered 9, after V lost 5 bases and J lost 1 base. CDR3 bases: TGTGCCAGCAGTGGACTCTGGACTAGCGGCCGCACAGATACGCAGTATTTT. It codes for CASSGLWTSGRTDTQYF.

This clone was seen just once. J is TRBJ2-5 and V is TRBV29-1; D remains ambiguous. Trimming left V 8 bases short and J 1 base short, with 5 bases between. Looked up from germline, CDR1 is SQVTM and CDR2 is ANQGSEA. The CDR3 sequence is 10 residues long. This chain's CDR3 is CSPSQETQYF. The CDR3 region has the DNA TGCAGCCCATCCCAAGAGACCCAGTACTTC.

V and J are TRBV24-1 and TRBJ2-1; 7 nucleotides line up with TRBD1. The CDR3 sequence is 16 residues long. After removal of 4 bases from V and 2 bases from J, the junction contained 7 bases not matched to a gene. Germline CDR1 reads KGHDR; CDR2 reads SFDVKD. This CDR3 reads CATSDNLGTAYNEQFF. The CDR3 coding sequence is TGTGCCACCAGTGACAACCTGGGGACAGCCTACAATGAGCAGTTCTTC.

The chain has TRBV6-6 and TRBJ2-7; 12 nucleotides align to TRBD2. The V gene end was trimmed by 5 bases and the J gene end by 0 bases; junction bases not matched to a gene: 8. The CDR3 is 17 residues long. Germline-derived CDR1 and CDR2 are MNHNY and SVGAGI (reference sequence). The CDR3 nucleotides are TGTGCCAGCAGTCACCGGACTAGCGGGACAAACTCCTACGAGCAGTACTTC. It codes for CASSHRTSGTNSYEQYF.

The rearrangement links TRBV5-1 to TRBJ2-3; the match to TRBD1 covers 7 bases. The junction had 1 base not matched to a gene; V was cut back by 3 bases and J by 6 bases. The CDR3 covers 12 residues. Germline V CDR1 and CDR2: SGHRS, YFSETQ. CDR3 sequence (DNA): TGCGCCAGCAGCTGGGACAGCGATACGCAGTATTTT. Translated, it gives CASSWDSDTQYF.

V gene TRBV24-1 combines with J gene TRBJ1-2; D is undetermined. Germline V gene data show CDR1 as KGHDR and CDR2 as SFDVKD. The ends were cut back, 4 bases at V and 7 bases at J, with 9 bases in the middle. CDR3 length equals 12 residues. CDR3 DNA: TGTGCCACCAGTGAATCTAATAGTGGCTACACCTTC. This codes for CATSESNSGYTF.

The CDR3 nucleotides read TGTGCCAGTAGTATAAGTGGGACTTACCAAGAGACCCAGTACTTC. It yields the protein CASSISGTYQETQYF. The chain uses TRBV19 and TRBJ2-5; perhaps TRBD2 as D (6 bases). V lost 2 bases and J lost 0, with 10 bases in between. This CDR3 spans 15 amino acids. CDR1 and CDR2 (germline): LNHDA, SQIVND (reference sequence).

This sequence joins TRBV7-3 and TRBJ2-3; TRBD1 matches 8 bases. This CDR3 contains 15 residues. CDR1 and CDR2 (germline): SGHTA, FQGTGA. The V and J ends lost 3 bases and 4 bases, in that order; junction bases with no gene match: 6. The CDR3 coding sequence is TGTGCCAGCAGCTTGGGGCAGGGGGCGGCAGATACGCAGTATTTT. Translated: CASSLGQGAADTQYF.

The chain has TRBV18 and TRBJ1-5; TRBD1 is a possible D gene (6 bases). From germline, CDR1 is KGHSH and CDR2 LQKENI. The V and J ends lost 5 bases and 5 bases respectively, with 10 bases between them. The CDR3 runs to 13 residues. As DNA, the CDR3 is TGTGCCAGCTCAGGGGGCCCCGATCAGCCCCAGCATTTT. Its translation is CASSGGPDQPQHF.